In its sample, the clone carrying this TCR beta chain was seen many times. These data are taken from a study of T cells in Graves' hyperthyroidism and ophthalmopathy. CDR3 length equals 13 residues. The germline gives CDR1 DFQATT, CDR2 SNEGSKA (reference sequence). With V trimmed by 6 bases and J by 4 bases, 8 bases remained unmatched. Using RNA transcripts as the source, TCR beta CDR3 regions were amplified. The study used the HTBI primer set for a first-round RT-PCR of the TCR CDR3. TCRdb reanalysed the multiplex PCR reads using MiXCR and keeps one entry per CDR3 protein. The data show roughly 350,000 distinct CDR3 sequences, roughly 14% seen once. Source material for PBMCs was over 7.5 ml fresh peripheral blood.

The sample was blood. The source of this sequence is a woman aged 25 to 39 with Graves' ophthalmopathy. J is TRBJ1-1 and V is TRBV20-1, with 7 bases aligning to TRBD1. DNA of the CDR3: TGCAGTGCGGGGAGGGGGCCGGCCACTGAAGCTTTCTTT. The encoded protein is CSAGRGPATEAFF.